The 3 T cell receptor beta chains in this list originate from one sample, sequenced in a study of beta chain features in type 1 diabetes. Expressed TCRB transcripts were sequenced, since all the RNA that had been isolated was reverse transcribed. The repertoire was sequenced with immunoSEQ multiplex PCR; TCRdb's copy has only in-frame clones and lacks some. The data contain 350,000 or so clones, about 20% of them seen just once; the ten biggest clones take up 0.044%. What was sequenced was naive CD4+ T cells from blood. The receptor set was obtained from a woman aged 18-30 years in good health.

This clone was seen a few times. This chain joins TRBV30 and TRBJ1-6, with no clear D. The CDR3 runs to 14 residues. With 4 bases removed from V and 13 bases from J, the gap between germline ends came to 20 bases. In germline, CDR1 is GTSNPN, CDR2 SVGIG (reference sequence). The CDR3 nucleotides are TGTGCCTGGACTATTCCCCCTACGCCGCGGCCCCTCCACTTT. It translates to CAWTIPPTPRPLHF.

The CDR3 DNA follows: TGTGCCAGTAGTATAGACCCCCCTGGACTAGCGGGGGGATCCTACAATGAGCAGTTCTTC. Residues: CASSIDPPGLAGGSYNEQFF. The chain carries TRBV19 and TRBJ2-1, with TRBD2 matching over 14 bases. CDR1 and CDR2 (germline): LNHDA, SQIVND (reference sequence). The CDR3 runs 20 residues. Losses at the gene ends were 0 bases for V and 1 base for J; bases not matched to a gene: 8.

On this clone itself: Different DNA sequences within this sample yield the same CDR3. The V and J genes are TRBV7-2 and TRBJ2-3; D is unresolved. CDR1 is SGHTA and CDR2 is FQGNSA in the germline V gene. The CDR3 spans 12 residues. Trimming took off 4 bases at V and 2 bases at J, with 4 bases between the two ends. CDR3 amino acids: CASSSFTDTQYF. The CDR3 region has the DNA TGTGCCAGCAGCTCCTTCACAGATACGCAGTATTTT.